The entry below describes one TCR beta chain. The antigen remains unidentified. The table came from immunoSEQ multiplex PCR; TCRdb's copy has only in-frame clones and leaves some out. The sample shows tens of thousands of clones, nearly 85% of them seen only once. The data belong to a study of T cell clones after liver transplantation. Study information: TCRbeta sequencing after a pre-transplant mixed lymphocyte reaction identified graft-donor-reactive clones, later tracked in post-transplant blood. HCV positivity affected three of eight recipients; the rest lacked autoimmune or viral indications.

CD3+CD4+ and CD3+CD8+ cells were FACS-sorted from thawed unstimulated PBMCs. Study-wide points: Post-transplant, graft-donor-reactive CD4 TCRbeta sequences in blood dropped significantly in most of the 8 subjects.

V lost 6 bases to trimming and J lost 4 bases, with 13 bases between them. Germline lookup yields CDR1 MNHNY and CDR2 SVGAGI (reference sequence). The CDR3 consists of 14 residues. This receptor was identified in a human patient who received a liver transplant. Some of the T cells might come from the graft donor. The V gene is TRBV6-6, the J gene TRBJ1-5; D might be TRBD1 (5 bases). The sequencing used CD4+ T cells from blood, collected 45 to 46 months after liver transplant. The CDR3 region is CASRKDRGNQPQHF. CDR3 nucleotides: TGTGCCAGCAGAAAGGACCGGGGGAATCAGCCCCAGCATTTT.